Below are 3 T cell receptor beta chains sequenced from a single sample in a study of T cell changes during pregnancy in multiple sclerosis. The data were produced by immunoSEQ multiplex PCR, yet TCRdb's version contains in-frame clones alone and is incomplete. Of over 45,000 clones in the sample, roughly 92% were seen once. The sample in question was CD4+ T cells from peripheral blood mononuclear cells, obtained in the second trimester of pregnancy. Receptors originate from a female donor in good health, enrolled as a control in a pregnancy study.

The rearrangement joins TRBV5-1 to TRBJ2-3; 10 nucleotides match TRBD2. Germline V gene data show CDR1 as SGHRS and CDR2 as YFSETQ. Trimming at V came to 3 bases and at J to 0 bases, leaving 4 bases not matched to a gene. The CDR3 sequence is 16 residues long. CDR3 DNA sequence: TGCGCCAGCAGCTCATTACTAGCGGGGAGCACAGATACGCAGTATTTT. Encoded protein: CASSSLLAGSTDTQYF. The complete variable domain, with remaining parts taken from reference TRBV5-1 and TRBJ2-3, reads KAGVTQTPRYLIKTRGQQVTLSCSPISGHRSVSWYQQTPGQGLQFLFEYFSETQRNKGNFPGRFSGRQFSNSRSEMNVSTLELGDSALYLCASSSLLAGSTDTQYFGPGTRLTVL.

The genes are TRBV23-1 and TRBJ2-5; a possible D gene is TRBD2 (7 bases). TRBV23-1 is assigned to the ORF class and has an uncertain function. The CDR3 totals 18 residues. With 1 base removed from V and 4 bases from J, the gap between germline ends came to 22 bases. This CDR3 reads CASSQCGGGGKIGETQYF. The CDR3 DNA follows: TGCGCCAGCAGTCAATGTGGAGGGGGGGGAAAAATCGGAGAGACCCAGTACTTC.

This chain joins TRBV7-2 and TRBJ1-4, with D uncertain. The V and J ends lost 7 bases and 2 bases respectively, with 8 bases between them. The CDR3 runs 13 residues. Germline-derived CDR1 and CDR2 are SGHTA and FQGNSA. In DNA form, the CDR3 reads TGTGCCAGCAACCAACGGACTAATGAAAAACTGTTTTTT. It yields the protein CASNQRTNEKLFF.